This T cell receptor (beta chain) was sequenced for a study of shared clonotypes between healthy human individuals. This CDR3 contains 15 residues. Trimming took 0 bases from V and 5 from J, leaving 11 bases between them. This table comes from immunoSEQ multiplex PCR, and its TCRdb copy is limited to in-frame clones, with some not included. The sample records around 1,000,000 clones, around 77% being singletons. Sequencing input: memory CD4+ T cells from PBMCs. The subset was: CD45RA-negative fraction. This TCR derives from a young man in good health. Some clones in this sample may be carry-over from other donors' samples. The chain employs TRBV23-1 and TRBJ2-1; D is uncertain. TRBV23-1 is identified as an open reading frame with a role that is uncertain. In nucleotides, the CDR3 is TGCGCCAGCAGTCAATCCGGGCGCGTCCACAATGAGCAGTTCTTC. Residues: CASSQSGRVHNEQFF.